One and the same sample provided the 20 T cell receptor beta chains below, sequenced in a study of T cell responses to AZD1222 COVID-19 vaccine. TCRdb's copy holds only in-frame clones and misses some; the assay was immunoSEQ multiplex PCR. The data show roughly 180,000 clones, 92% seen once. The source material was peripheral blood, sampled 28 days after the second AZD1222 dose. Source of these receptors: an adult who received the AZD1222 COVID-19 vaccine.

This sequence joins TRBV9 and TRBJ1-1; weak D call: TRBD1 (5 bases). The germline V gene encodes CDR1 SGDLS and CDR2 YYNGEE. The V and J ends lost 3 bases and 6 bases respectively, with 18 bases between them. CDR3 length equals 15 residues. CDR3 loop: CASSAPTAIGAEAFF. In DNA, the CDR3 is TGTGCCAGCAGCGCCCCGACCGCAATAGGGGCTGAAGCTTTCTTT.

CDR3 DNA sequence: TGTGCCAGCAGCGGCGGGGAGGTGATGATCCATTGGCCCCAGCATTTT. It encodes CASSGGEVMIHWPQHF. The rearrangement uses TRBV6-2 or TRBV6-3 and TRBJ1-5; D is unresolved. Germline CDR1 is MNHEY and CDR2 is SVGEGT. Trimming removed 6 bases at V and 9 bases at J, with 24 bases between. The CDR3 is 16 residues long.

This clone was counted a single time. The chain recombines TRBV6-5 with TRBJ2-2, with D hard to call. CDR3 length: 13 residues. Trimming left V 2 bases short and J 7 bases short, with 8 bases between. The V gene's germline CDR1 is MNHEY and CDR2 SVGAGI. CDR3 nucleotide sequence: TGTGCCAGCAGTTACGGCCAGCTCGGGGAGCTGTTTTTT. This codes for CASSYGQLGELFF.

The J gene is TRBJ2-7, the V gene TRBV5-4, with TRBD2 identical over 8 bases. The V segment lost 0 bases and the J segment 2 bases; nucleotides outside the gene matches: 7. Germline CDR1 reads SGHNT; CDR2 reads YYREEE (reference sequence). The CDR3 has 16 amino acids. The CDR3 is CASSLATSGPPYEQYF. The CDR3 nucleotides are TGTGCCAGCAGCTTGGCCACTAGCGGACCCCCCTACGAGCAGTACTTC.

The chain recombines TRBV14 with TRBJ2-7; D possibly corresponds to TRBD1 (5 bases). Germline V gene sequence: CDR1 SGHDN, CDR2 FVKESK. The CDR3 loop spans 15 amino acids. Trimming shortened V by 4 bases and J by 2 bases, and 15 bases separated the two germline ends. As DNA, the CDR3 is TGTGCCAGCAGCCGATTCGACAGTGGAACCTACGAGCAGTACTTC. Residues: CASSRFDSGTYEQYF.

The CDR3 DNA is TGTGCCAGCAGCTTAGGGACAGGGGCAGGAACTGAAGCTTTCTTT. This sequence encodes CASSLGTGAGTEAFF. The V and J genes are TRBV7-6 and TRBJ1-1; 9 bases are shared with TRBD1. CDR3 length: 15 amino acids. V lost 1 base to trimming and J lost 5 bases; unmatched junction nucleotides: 5. CDR1 and CDR2 from the germline V gene are SGHVS and FNYEAQ.

The rearrangement joins TRBV6-2 or TRBV6-3 to TRBJ1-1, with D possibly TRBD1 on 5 matching bases. This CDR3 contains 13 residues. Germline V lookup: CDR1 MNHEY, CDR2 SVGEGT. V lost 0 bases and J 12 bases, leaving 14 bases between the germline ends. CDR3 sequence: CASSYSAGANPFF. CDR3 DNA sequence: TGTGCCAGCAGTTACTCCGCCGGGGCGAATCCTTTCTTT.

This chain connects TRBV12-3 or TRBV12-4 to TRBJ1-6; D unresolved. Trimming left V 3 bases short and J 7 bases short, with 4 bases between. The CDR3 runs 12 residues. As DNA, the CDR3 is TGTGCCAGCAGTTTTGAGAATTCACCCCTCCACTTT. Translating it yields CASSFENSPLHF.

The chain links TRBV7-2 to TRBJ1-5; no definite D call. The CDR3 totals 13 residues. V was pared by 3 bases and J by 6 bases, with 9 bases between. Germline lookup yields CDR1 SGHTA and CDR2 FQGNSA. In DNA form, the CDR3 reads TGTGCCAGCAGCTTCCGAGCGATTCAGCCCCAGCATTTT. Translated: CASSFRAIQPQHF.

The chain uses TRBV14 and TRBJ1-1, with D maybe TRBD1 (5 bases). This CDR3 is built from 14 residues. Germline V lookup: CDR1 SGHDN, CDR2 FVKESK. The V end lost 2 bases, the J end lost 6 bases, and 13 bases lay between the germline ends. This CDR3 reads CASSQIFGGAEAFF. In DNA form, the CDR3 reads TGTGCCAGCAGCCAAATTTTCGGGGGGGCTGAAGCTTTCTTT. The full variable domain, completed using reference TRBV14 and TRBJ1-1, is EAGVTQFPSHSVIEKGQTVTLRCDPISGHDNLYWYRRVMGKEIKFLLHFVKESKQDESGMPNNRFLAERTGGTYSTLKVQPAELEDSGVYFCASSQIFGGAEAFFGQGTRLTVV.

This clone has only one observation. An end of the junction does not agree with germline; a read error may underlie this. Distinct nucleotide sequences in the sample also encode this CDR3. V usage is TRBV5-6 and J usage is TRBJ2-7, with TRBD1 matching 9 bases. The CDR3 has 16 residues. Germline V gene data show CDR1 as SGHDT and CDR2 as YYEEEE. The DNA for the CDR3 is TGTGCCAGCAACCCAGCCCCGGGACAGGGCCCCTACGAACAGTACTTC. Amino acid sequence: CASNPAPGQGPYEQYF.

The V and J genes are TRBV14 and TRBJ1-3; D may be TRBD1 (6 bases). Trimming removed 4 bases at V and 0 bases at J, with 10 bases between. The CDR3 is made up of 15 amino acids. The germline V gene encodes CDR1 SGHDN and CDR2 FVKESK. CDR3 protein: CASSPRTVSGNTIYF. The CDR3 coding sequence is TGTGCCAGCAGCCCGAGGACAGTCTCTGGAAACACCATATATTTT.

The chain couples TRBV3-1 (or the pseudogene TRBV3-2) to TRBJ2-7, with unresolved D. CDR3 length: 14 residues. With 1 base removed from V and 0 bases from J, the gap between germline ends came to 7 bases. Per the germline V gene, CDR1 is LGHDT and CDR2 is YNNKEL (reference sequence). This CDR3 reads CASSQAIHSYEQYF. The CDR3 DNA reads as TGTGCCAGCAGCCAAGCCATTCACTCCTACGAGCAGTACTTC.

The genes are TRBV5-4 and TRBJ1-6; TRBD1 matches 9 bases. CDR3 length equals 14 residues. Germline values: CDR1 SGHNT, CDR2 YYREEE (reference sequence). Unmatched junction bases numbered 2, after V lost 5 bases and J lost 5 bases. The CDR3 nucleotides are TGTGCCAGCAGTTGGACAGGGGATAATTCACCCCTCCACTTT. Translating it yields CASSWTGDNSPLHF.

V and J are TRBV2 and TRBJ1-1, with D possibly being TRBD1 (5 bases). This CDR3 comprises 15 residues. Germline CDR1 and CDR2: SNHLY and FYNNEI. V was cut by 2 bases and J by 3 bases, with 13 bases left in between. CDR3 sequence reads: CASSESGEGYTEAFF. CDR3 DNA: TGTGCCAGCAGTGAATCCGGGGAGGGGTACACTGAAGCTTTCTTT.

The chain has TRBV4-3 and TRBJ2-1; 10 positions agree with TRBD2. CDR3 size: 16 residues. Germline CDR1 is LGHNA and CDR2 is YSLEER. J was trimmed by 7 bases and V by 0 bases; bases with no gene match: 6. In DNA form, the CDR3 reads TGCGCCAGCAGCCAAGATATACTAGCGGGGAGGAATGAGCAGTTCTTC. Amino acid sequence: CASSQDILAGRNEQFF.

This rearrangement joins TRBV11-2 to TRBJ2-1; possible D gene TRBD2, 6 bases. CDR1 is SGHAT, CDR2 FQNNGV, per germline. Trimming removed 4 bases at V and 3 bases at J, with 13 bases between. CDR3 length equals 15 residues. The CDR3, as DNA: TGTGCCAGCAGCTCGAGACTAGATCTCTACAATGAGCAGTTCTTC. Amino acid sequence: CASSSRLDLYNEQFF.

The chain uses TRBV10-2 and TRBJ2-3; 7 nucleotides agree with TRBD1. Germline CDR1 is WSHSY and CDR2 is SAAADI. The J segment lost 2 bases and the V segment lost 4 bases, leaving 3 bases of the junction unmatched. The CDR3 extends over 14 amino acids. The DNA for the CDR3 is TGCGCCAGCAGTGGTGGGACAGACACAGATACGCAGTATTTT. It yields the protein CASSGGTDTDTQYF.

The V and J genes are TRBV11-3 and TRBJ1-3; no firm D call. The CDR3 covers 15 residues. With 5 bases removed from V and 0 bases from J, the gap between germline ends came to 11 bases. Germline-derived CDR1 and CDR2 are SGHNT and YENEEA. The CDR3 DNA follows: TGTGCCAGCAGCCGAGACGGACCCTCTGGAAACACCATATATTTT. This encodes CASSRDGPSGNTIYF.

This clone was seen once. The V gene is TRBV6-5, the J gene TRBJ1-3, with 7 bases lining up with TRBD1. V lost 8 bases, J lost 0 bases, and 1 base stayed unmatched. The length of the CDR3 is 13 residues. Germline loops: CDR1 MNHEY, CDR2 SVGAGI. CDR3 nucleotides: TGTGCCAGCGGGGACAGCTCTGGAAACACCATATATTTT. Amino acid sequence: CASGDSSGNTIYF.